The clone carrying this TCR beta chain was observed at least ten times. TCRdb recomputed calls from the 5' RACE reads with MiXCR, one row per CDR3 protein. The table has around 960,000 distinct CDR3 sequences, 9% to 15% seen once. The ends were cut back, 6 bases at V and 0 bases at J, with 9 bases in the middle. This CDR3 is built from 13 residues. The sample comes from a study of identical twins. These data also formed part of another study, on yellow fever vaccine responses in identical twins.

The receptor's source is a young woman in good health. The sample was PBMCs. The V and J genes are TRBV12-3 or TRBV12-4 and TRBJ2-7; D unclear. This CDR3 is CASSHPNSYEQYF. CDR3 sequence (DNA): TGTGCCAGCAGCCACCCTAACTCCTACGAGCAGTACTTC.